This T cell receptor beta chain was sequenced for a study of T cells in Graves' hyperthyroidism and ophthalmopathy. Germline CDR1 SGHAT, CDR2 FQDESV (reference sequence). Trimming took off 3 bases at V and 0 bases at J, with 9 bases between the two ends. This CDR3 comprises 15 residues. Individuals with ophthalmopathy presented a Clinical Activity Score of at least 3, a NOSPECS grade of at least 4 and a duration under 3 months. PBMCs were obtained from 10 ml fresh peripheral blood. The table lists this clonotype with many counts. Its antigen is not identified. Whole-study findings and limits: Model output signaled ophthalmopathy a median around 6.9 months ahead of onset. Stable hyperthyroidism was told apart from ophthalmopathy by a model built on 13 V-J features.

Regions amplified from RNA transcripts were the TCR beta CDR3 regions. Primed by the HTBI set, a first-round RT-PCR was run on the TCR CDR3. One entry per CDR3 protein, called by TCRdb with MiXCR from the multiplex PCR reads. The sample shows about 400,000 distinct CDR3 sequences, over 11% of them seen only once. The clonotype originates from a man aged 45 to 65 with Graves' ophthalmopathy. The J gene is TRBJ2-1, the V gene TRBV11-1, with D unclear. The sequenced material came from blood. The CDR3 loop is CASSFSGDSYNEQFF. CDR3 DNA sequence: TGTGCCAGCAGCTTCAGTGGGGACTCCTACAATGAGCAGTTCTTC.